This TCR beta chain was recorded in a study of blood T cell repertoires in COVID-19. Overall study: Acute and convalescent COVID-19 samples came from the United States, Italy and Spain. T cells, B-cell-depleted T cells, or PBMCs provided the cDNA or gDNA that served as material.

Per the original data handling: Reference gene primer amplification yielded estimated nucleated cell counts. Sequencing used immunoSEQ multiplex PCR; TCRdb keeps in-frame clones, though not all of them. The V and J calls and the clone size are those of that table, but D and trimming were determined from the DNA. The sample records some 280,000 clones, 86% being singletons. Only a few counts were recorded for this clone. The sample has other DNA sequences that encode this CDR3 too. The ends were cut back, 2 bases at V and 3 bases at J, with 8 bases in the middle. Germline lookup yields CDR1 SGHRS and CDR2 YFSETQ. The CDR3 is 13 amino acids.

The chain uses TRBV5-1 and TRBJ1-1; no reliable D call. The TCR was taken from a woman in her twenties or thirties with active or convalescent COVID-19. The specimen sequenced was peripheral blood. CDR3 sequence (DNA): TGCGCCAGCAGCTTAAAGCAGGACACTGAAGCTTTCTTT. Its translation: CASSLKQDTEAFF.